The clone carrying this T cell receptor (beta chain) showed up many times. TCR beta VDJ and CDR3 profiles were obtained from a genomic DNA template. TCRdb redid the calling of the reads with MiXCR, one entry per CDR3 protein. The sample lists more than 150,000 distinct CDR3 sequences, 48% occurring once. These data are taken from a study of CD8+CD57+ T cells in acquired aplastic anemia. Sequencing was done on patients that had shown CD8+CD57+ cell expansion by flow cytometry. The receptor was isolated from a human donor with aplastic anemia. What was sequenced was sorted CD4+, CD8+, or CD8+CD57+ T cells (not recorded which) from PBMCs.

The CDR3 spells CAITRDLTDTQYF. CDR3 sequence (DNA): TGTGCCATCACCCGGGACCTCACAGATACGCAGTATTTT. The V and J genes are TRBV10-3 and TRBJ2-3; D is perhaps TRBD1 or TRBD2 (5 bases each). Germline V gives CDR1 ENHRY, CDR2 SYGVKD. Deletions cut 7 bases from V and 2 bases from J, with 10 bases between. The CDR3 sequence is 13 residues long.